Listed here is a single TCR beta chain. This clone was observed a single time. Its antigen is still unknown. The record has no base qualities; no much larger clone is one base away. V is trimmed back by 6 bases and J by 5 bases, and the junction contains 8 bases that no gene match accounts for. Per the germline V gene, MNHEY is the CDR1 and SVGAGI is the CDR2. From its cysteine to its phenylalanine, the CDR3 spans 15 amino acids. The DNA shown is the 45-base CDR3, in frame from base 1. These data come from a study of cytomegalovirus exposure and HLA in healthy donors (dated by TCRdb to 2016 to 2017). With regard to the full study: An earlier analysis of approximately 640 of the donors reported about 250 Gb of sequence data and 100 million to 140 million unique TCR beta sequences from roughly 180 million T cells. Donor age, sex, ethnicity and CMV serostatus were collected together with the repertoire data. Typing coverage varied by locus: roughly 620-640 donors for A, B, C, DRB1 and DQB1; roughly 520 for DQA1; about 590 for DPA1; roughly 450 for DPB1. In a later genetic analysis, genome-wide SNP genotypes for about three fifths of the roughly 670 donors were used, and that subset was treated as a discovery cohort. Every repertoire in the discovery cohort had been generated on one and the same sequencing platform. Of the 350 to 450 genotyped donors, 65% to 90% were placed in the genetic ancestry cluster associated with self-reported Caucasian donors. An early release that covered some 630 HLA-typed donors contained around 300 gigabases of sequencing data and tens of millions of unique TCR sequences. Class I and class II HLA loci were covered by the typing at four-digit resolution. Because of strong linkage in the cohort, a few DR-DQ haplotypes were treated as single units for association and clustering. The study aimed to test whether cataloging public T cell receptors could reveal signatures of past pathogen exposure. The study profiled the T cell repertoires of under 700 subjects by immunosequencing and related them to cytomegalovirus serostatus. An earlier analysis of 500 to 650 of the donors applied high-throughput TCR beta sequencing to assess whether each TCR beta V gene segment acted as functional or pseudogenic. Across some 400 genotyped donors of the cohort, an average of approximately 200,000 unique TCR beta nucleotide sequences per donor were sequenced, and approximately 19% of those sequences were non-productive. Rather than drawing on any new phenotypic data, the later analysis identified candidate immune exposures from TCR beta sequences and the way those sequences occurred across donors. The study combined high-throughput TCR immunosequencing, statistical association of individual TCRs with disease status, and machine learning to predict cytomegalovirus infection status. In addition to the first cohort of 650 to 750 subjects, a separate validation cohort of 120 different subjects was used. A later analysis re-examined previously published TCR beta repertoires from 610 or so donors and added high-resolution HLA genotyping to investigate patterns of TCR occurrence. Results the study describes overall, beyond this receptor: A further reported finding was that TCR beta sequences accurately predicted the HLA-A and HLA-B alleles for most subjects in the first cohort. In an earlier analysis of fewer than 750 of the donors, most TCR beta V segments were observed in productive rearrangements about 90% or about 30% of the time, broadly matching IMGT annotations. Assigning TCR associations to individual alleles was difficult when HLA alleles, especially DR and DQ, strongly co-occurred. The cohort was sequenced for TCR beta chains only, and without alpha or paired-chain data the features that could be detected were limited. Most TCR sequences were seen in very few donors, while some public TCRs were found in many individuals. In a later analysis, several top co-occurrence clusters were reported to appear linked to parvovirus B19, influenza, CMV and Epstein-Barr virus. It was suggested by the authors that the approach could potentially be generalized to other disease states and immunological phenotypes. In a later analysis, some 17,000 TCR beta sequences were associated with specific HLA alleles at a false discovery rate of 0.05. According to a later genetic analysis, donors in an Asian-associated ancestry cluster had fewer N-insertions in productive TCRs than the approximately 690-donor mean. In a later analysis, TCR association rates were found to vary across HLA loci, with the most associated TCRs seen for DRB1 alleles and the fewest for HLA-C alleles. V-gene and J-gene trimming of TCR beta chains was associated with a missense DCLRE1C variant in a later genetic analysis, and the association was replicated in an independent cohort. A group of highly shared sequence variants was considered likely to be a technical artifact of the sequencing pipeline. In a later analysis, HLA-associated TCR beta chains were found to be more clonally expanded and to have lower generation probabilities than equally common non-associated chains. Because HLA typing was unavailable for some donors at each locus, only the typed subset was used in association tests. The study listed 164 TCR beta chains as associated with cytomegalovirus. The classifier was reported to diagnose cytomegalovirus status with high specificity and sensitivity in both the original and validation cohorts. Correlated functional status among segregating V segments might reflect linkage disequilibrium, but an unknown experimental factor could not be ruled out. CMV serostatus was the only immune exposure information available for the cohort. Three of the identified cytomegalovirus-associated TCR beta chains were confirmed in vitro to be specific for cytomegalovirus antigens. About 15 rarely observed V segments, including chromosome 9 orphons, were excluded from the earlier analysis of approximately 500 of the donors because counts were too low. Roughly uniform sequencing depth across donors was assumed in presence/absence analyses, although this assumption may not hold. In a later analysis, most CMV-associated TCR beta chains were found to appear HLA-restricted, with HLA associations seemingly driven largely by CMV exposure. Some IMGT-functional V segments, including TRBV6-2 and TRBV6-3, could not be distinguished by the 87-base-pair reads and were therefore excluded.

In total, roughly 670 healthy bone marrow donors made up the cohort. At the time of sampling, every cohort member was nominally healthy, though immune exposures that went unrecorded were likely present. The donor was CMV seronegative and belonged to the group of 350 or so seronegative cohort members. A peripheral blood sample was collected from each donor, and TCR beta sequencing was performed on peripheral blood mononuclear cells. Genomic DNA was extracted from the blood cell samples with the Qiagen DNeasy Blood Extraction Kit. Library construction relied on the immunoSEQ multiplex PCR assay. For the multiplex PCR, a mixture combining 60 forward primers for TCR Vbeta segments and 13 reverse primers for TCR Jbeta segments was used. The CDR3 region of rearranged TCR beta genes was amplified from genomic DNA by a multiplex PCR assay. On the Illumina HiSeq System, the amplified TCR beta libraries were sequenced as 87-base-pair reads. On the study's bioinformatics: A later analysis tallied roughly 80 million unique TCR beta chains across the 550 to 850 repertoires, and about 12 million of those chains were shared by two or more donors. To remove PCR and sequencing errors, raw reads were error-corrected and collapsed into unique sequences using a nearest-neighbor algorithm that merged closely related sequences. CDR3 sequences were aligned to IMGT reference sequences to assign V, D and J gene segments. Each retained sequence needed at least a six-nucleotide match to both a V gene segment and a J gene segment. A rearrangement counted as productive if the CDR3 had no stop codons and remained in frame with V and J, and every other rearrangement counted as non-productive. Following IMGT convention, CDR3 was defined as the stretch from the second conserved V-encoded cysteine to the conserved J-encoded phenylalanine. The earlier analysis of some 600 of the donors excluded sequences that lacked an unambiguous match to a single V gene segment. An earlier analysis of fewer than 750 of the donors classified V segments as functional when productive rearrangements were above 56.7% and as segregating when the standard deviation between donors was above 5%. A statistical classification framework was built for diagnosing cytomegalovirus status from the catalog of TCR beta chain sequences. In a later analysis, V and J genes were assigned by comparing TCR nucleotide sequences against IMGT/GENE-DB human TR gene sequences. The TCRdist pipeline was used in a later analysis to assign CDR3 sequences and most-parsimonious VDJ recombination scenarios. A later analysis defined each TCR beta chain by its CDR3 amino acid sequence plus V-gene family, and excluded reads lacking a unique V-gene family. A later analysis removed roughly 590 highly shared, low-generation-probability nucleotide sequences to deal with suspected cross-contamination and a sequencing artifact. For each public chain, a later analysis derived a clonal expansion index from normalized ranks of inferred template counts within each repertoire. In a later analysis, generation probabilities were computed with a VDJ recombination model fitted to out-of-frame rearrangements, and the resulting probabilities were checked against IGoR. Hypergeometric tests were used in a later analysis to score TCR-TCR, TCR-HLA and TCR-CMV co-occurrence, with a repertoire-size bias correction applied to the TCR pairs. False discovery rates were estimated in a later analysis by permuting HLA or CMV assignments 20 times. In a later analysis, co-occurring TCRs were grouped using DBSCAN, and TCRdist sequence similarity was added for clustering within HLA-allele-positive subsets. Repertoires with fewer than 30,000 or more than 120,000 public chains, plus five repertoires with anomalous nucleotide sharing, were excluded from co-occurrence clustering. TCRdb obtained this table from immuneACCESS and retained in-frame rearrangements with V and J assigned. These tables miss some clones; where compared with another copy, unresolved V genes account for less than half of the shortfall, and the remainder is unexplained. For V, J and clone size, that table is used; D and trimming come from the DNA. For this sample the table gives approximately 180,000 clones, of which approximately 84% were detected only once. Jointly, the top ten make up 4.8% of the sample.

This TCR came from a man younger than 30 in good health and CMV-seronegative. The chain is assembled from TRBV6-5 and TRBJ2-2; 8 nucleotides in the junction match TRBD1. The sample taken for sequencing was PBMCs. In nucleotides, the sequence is TGTGCCAGCAGCCGAGACAGGGGAAAAACCGGGGAGCTGTTTTTT. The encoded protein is CASSRDRGKTGELFF.